The clone carrying this T cell receptor (beta chain) appeared a single time. Its antigen is unknown. For the second PCR, which ran for roughly 7 to 11 cycles, a sample-barcoded 5' primer and a J-beta primer mix were used. Any given sample supplied a minimum of 2.5 million CDR3-containing paired-end reads. TCRdb reanalysed the 5' RACE reads using MiXCR and keeps one entry per CDR3 protein. The table lists approximately 290,000 distinct CDR3 sequences, roughly 27% of them singletons. Researchers isolated at least 7 million PBMCs per sample. This CDR3 contains 14 residues. V was cut by 5 bases and J by 11 bases, with 18 bases left in between. CDR1 and CDR2 from the germline V gene are SGHAT and FQNNGV. These data originate in a study of blood T cells in healthy people across ages. About the research overall: About one barcoded beta molecule was captured per two T cells (by template switching). Findings and limits, study-wide: Estimates of total diversity, which came from one million sequenced T cells, were considered to be underestimates.

Sequences were obtained from blood. The gene calls are TRBV11-2 and TRBJ1-4; D may be TRBD1 (5 bases). The sequence derives from a woman aged 70-85 years in good health. The CDR3 nucleotides read TGTGCCAGCAGCAACTCTGCCGGGGCGCGGAAACTGTTTTTT. Its translation: CASSNSAGARKLFF.